This T cell receptor (beta chain) was identified during a study of beta chain features in type 1 diabetes. General observations from the study: The study found moderately but significantly shorter TCRB CDR3s in all four CD4+ subsets of Type 1 diabetes patients.

In this sample, this clone turned up a few times. Its antigen remains unknown. Losses at the gene ends were 4 bases for V and 6 bases for J; bases not matched to a gene: 5. The CDR3 totals 15 residues. Germline V CDR1 and CDR2: SGHTA, FQGTGA. Sequenced material consisted of expressed TCRB transcripts (all of the isolated RNA was reverse transcribed). Assay: immunoSEQ multiplex PCR; the TCRdb copy retains only in-frame clones and omits some. The sample contains 300,000 to 400,000 clones, around a tenth of which appear only once. Over 95% purity was reached by all sorted populations. Source material: central memory CD4+ T cells from blood. J is TRBJ2-1 and V is TRBV7-3; 11 positions match TRBD2. This sequence originates from a man aged 25-45 years with type 1 diabetes. The CDR3 sequence is CASSSSGTSGNEQFF. As DNA, the CDR3 is TGTGCCAGCAGCTCCTCCGGGACTAGCGGCAATGAGCAGTTCTTC.